The rows below give T cell receptor beta chains drawn from one sample of a study of T cells in Graves' hyperthyroidism and ophthalmopathy. TCRdb fed the multiplex PCR reads into MiXCR, producing one record per CDR3 protein. The data hold 200,000 to 250,000 distinct CDR3 sequences, with roughly a sixth observed a single time. Sequenced: blood. These receptors all come from a man aged 45-65 years with Graves' hyperthyroidism. Both conserved end residues are part of each CDR3. The D gene is left open where the match is weak. Clone size is not always given. Where it is, it says once, few, many or a class for expanded clones.

j_call d_call clone_size v_call cdr3_aa cdr3_nt
TRBJ2-7 TRBD1 many TRBV18 CASSTVTGTYEQYF TGTGCCAGCTCGACCGTGACAGGGACCTACGAGCAGTACTTC
TRBJ2-7 - many TRBV11-3 CASSLDVGAGYEQYF TGTGCCAGCAGCTTAGATGTGGGAGCTGGCTACGAGCAGTACTTC
TRBJ2-5 TRBD1 many TRBV7-2 CASIRDRGAGETQYF TGTGCCAGCATCAGGGACAGGGGAGCAGGCGAGACCCAGTACTTC
TRBJ2-7 - many TRBV28 CASRDRDLTYEQYF TGTGCCAGCAGAGACCGGGACTTGACCTACGAGCAGTACTTC
TRBJ2-1 TRBD2 many TRBV20-1 CSVSGRVTYNEQFF TGCAGTGTAAGCGGGAGGGTTACCTACAATGAGCAGTTCTTC
TRBJ2-1 TRBD2 many TRBV28 CASSSAGTSGGNEQFF TGTGCCAGCAGTTCGGCCGGGACTAGCGGAGGCAATGAGCAGTTCTTC
TRBJ2-5 TRBD1 - TRBV5-1 CASSLVRTGEETQYF TGCGCCAGCAGCTTGGTCCGGACAGGGGAAGAGACCCAGTACTTC
TRBJ1-1 - few TRBV20-1 CSARDLLSGNTEAFF TGCAGTGCTAGAGATCTTCTCTCGGGGAACACTGAAGCTTTCTTT
TRBJ1-2 - few TRBV20-1 CSARDIAGDANYGYTF TGCAGTGCTAGAGATATTGCAGGGGACGCCAACTATGGCTACACCTTC
TRBJ1-5 - once TRBV4-1 CASSRGRGGGQPQHF TGCGCCAGCAGCCGGGGGCGGGGGGGCGGTCAGCCCCAGCATTTT
TRBJ2-4 - many TRBV2 CASSASVAKNIQYF TGTGCCAGCAGTGCTTCAGTAGCCAAAAACATTCAGTACTTC
TRBJ2-2 TRBD2 many TRBV20-1 CSARELAGDTGELFF TGCAGTGCTAGAGAGCTAGCGGGAGACACCGGGGAGCTGTTTTTT
TRBJ2-1 TRBD2 many TRBV7-3 CASSLGGGRVINEQFF TGTGCCAGCAGCCTGGGGGGGGGTCGAGTCATCAATGAGCAGTTCTTC
TRBJ2-5 - many TRBV6-1 CASSETRLGETQYF TGTGCCAGCAGTGAAACCAGGTTGGGAGAGACCCAGTACTTC
TRBJ1-2 TRBD1 - TRBV20-1 CSARDPDRGLYGYTF TGCAGTGCTAGAGACCCGGACAGGGGACTCTATGGCTACACCTTC
TRBJ2-3 - - TRBV6-1 CASNQAAGRLTDTQYF TGTGCCAGCAATCAAGCGGCAGGCAGGCTCACAGATACGCAGTATTTT
TRBJ2-1 - many TRBV28 CASSLWALKSSYNEQFF TGTGCCAGCAGTTTATGGGCCCTTAAAAGCTCCTACAATGAGCAGTTCTTC
TRBJ1-2 - few TRBV9 CASSAGGNYGYTF TGTGCCAGCAGCGCAGGCGGGAACTATGGCTACACCTTC
TRBJ2-3 - many TRBV18 CASSPRLSTDTQYF TGTGCCAGCTCACCACGCCTTAGCACAGATACGCAGTATTTT
TRBJ2-7 - - TRBV14 CASSQDLESEQYF TGTGCCAGCAGCCAAGATCTTGAGAGCGAGCAGTACTTC
TRBJ2-7 - many TRBV28 CASSFDRDSSYEQYF TGTGCCAGCAGCTTTGACCGGGACTCCTCCTACGAGCAGTACTTC
TRBJ2-1 TRBD2 many TRBV24-1 CATSDPRTSGSNSYNEQFF TGTGCCACCAGTGATCCGCGGACTAGCGGGTCTAACTCCTACAATGAGCAGTTCTTC
TRBJ2-3 TRBD2 many TRBV20-1 CSASPSGSTDTQYF TGCAGTGCTAGTCCTAGCGGATCCACAGATACGCAGTATTTT
TRBJ1-2 - many TRBV3-1 CASSRVSRRGGYTF TGTGCCAGCAGCCGGGTCAGTCGCAGGGGTGGCTACACCTTC
TRBJ2-7 - many TRBV28 CASSPDPNPIYEQYF TGTGCCAGCAGTCCTGACCCCAACCCAATTTACGAGCAGTACTTC
TRBJ1-5 - many TRBV28 CASTSWGEGNQPQHF TGTGCCAGCACCTCCTGGGGGGAAGGCAATCAGCCCCAGCATTTT
TRBJ1-6 - - TRBV9 CASSVGVADSLLHF TGTGCCAGCAGCGTAGGAGTGGCGGATTCACTCCTCCACTTT
TRBJ2-2 TRBD2 many TRBV28 CASSFGGRDTGELFF TGTGCCAGCAGTTTTGGAGGGAGGGACACCGGGGAGCTGTTTTTT